Listed here are 28 T cell receptor beta chains from one sample, sequenced in a study of OX40 agonist ivuxolimab in advanced cancers. The method was immunoSEQ multiplex PCR; TCRdb's version includes in-frame clones alone and lacks a portion of them. Among tens of thousands of clones listed, around nine tenths were seen once. Sequenced here: CD4+ or CD8+ T cells sorted from blood, sampled in a trial of the OX40 agonist ivuxolimab. Every receptor here comes from an adult with an advanced solid tumor such as melanoma, head and neck, liver or kidney cancer.

This clone was found a few times. The chain couples TRBV2 to TRBJ2-7, with TRBD2 matching over 7 bases. CDR3 length equals 14 residues. The junction had 9 bases not matched to a gene; V was cut back by 6 bases and J by 4 bases. Germline V CDR1 and CDR2: SNHLY, FYNNEI. CDR3 sequence: CASSGKWGGYEQYF. In DNA form, the CDR3 reads TGTGCCAGCAGCGGAAAGTGGGGGGGGTACGAGCAGTACTTC.

In its sample, this clone was seen a few times. The chain is built from TRBV5-1 and TRBJ1-1, with D possibly matching TRBD1 (5 bases). Germline loops: CDR1 SGHRS, CDR2 YFSETQ. V dropped 0 bases and J dropped 6 bases, with 15 bases sitting between them. CDR3 length equals 15 residues. The CDR3 is CASSLAGTPGAEAFF. DNA of the CDR3: TGCGCCAGCAGCTTGGCCGGGACTCCCGGGGCTGAAGCTTTCTTT. Looking up the rest from reference TRBV5-1 and TRBJ1-1 gives the full variable domain: KAGVTQTPRYLIKTRGQQVTLSCSPISGHRSVSWYQQTPGQGLQFLFEYFSETQRNKGNFPGRFSGRQFSNSRSEMNVSTLELGDSALYLCASSLAGTPGAEAFFGQGTRLTVV.

This chain connects TRBV7-2 to TRBJ1-3, with TRBD1 identical over 7 bases. The trim removed 5 bases at V and 2 bases at J, leaving 3 bases unmatched. CDR3 length equals 14 residues. Germline CDR1 SGHTA, CDR2 FQGNSA. The CDR3 sequence is CASSPGGPGNTIYF. DNA of the CDR3: TGTGCCAGCAGCCCAGGGGGTCCTGGAAACACCATATATTTT. The full variable domain, rest sourced from reference TRBV7-2 and TRBJ1-3, is GAGVSQSPSNKVTEKGKDVELRCDPISGHTALYWYRQSLGQGLEFLIYFQGNSAPDKSGLPSDRFSAERTGGSVSTLTIQRTQQEDSAVYLCASSPGGPGNTIYFGEGSWLTVV.

V gene TRBV10-3 combines with J gene TRBJ2-7; weak D call: TRBD2 (6 bases). Deletions cut 4 bases from V and 7 bases from J, with 11 bases between. From germline, CDR1 is ENHRY and CDR2 SYGVKD. The CDR3 has 12 amino acids. CDR3 region: CAISAGGREQYF. In DNA, the CDR3 is TGTGCCATCAGTGCTGGAGGGCGGGAGCAGTACTTC.

The CDR3 DNA is TGTGCCAGCAGCCAGGCACGGGAGCCAGATACGCAGTATTTT. Its protein product is CASSQAREPDTQYF. This chain connects TRBV4-2 to TRBJ2-3; D possibly corresponds to TRBD2 (6 bases). Germline assignment: CDR1 LGHNA and CDR2 YNFKEQ. The ends were cut back, 3 bases at V and 4 bases at J, with 11 bases in the middle. CDR3 size: 14 residues.

The chain links TRBV19 to TRBJ2-1; TRBD2 is a possible D gene (5 bases). CDR1 and CDR2 (germline): LNHDA, SQIVND (reference sequence). V lost 9 bases to trimming and J lost 4 bases, with 16 bases between them. The length of the CDR3 is 14 residues. The CDR3 sequence: CASTNWGAYNEQFF. The CDR3 DNA is TGTGCCAGCACAAATTGGGGAGCGTACAATGAGCAGTTCTTC.

The chain links TRBV19 to TRBJ1-5, with D unresolved. The CDR3 is 15 amino acids. V dropped 3 bases and J dropped 6 bases, with 15 bases sitting between them. Germline V lookup: CDR1 LNHDA, CDR2 SQIVND (reference sequence). The CDR3 region is CASSITQARGQPQHF. CDR3 in DNA: TGTGCCAGTAGTATCACCCAGGCCCGCGGTCAGCCCCAGCATTTT.

V is TRBV11-2 and J is TRBJ2-4; 7 positions agree with TRBD1. Germline V gene lookup returns CDR1 SGHAT and CDR2 FQNNGV. The CDR3 covers 12 residues. V dropped 2 bases and J dropped 8; count of bases not matched to a gene: 0. CDR3: CASSLRGHIQYF. The CDR3, as DNA: TGTGCCAGCAGCTTAAGGGGGCACATTCAGTACTTC.

The chain joins TRBV5-1 to TRBJ2-7; the D gene is possibly TRBD2 (6 bases). The V end lost 2 bases, the J end lost 4 bases, and 13 bases lay between the germline ends. The CDR3 is 14 amino acids. Germline CDR1 and CDR2: SGHRS and YFSETQ. This CDR3 reads CASSFSGEIYEQYF. The DNA for the CDR3 is TGCGCCAGCAGCTTTAGCGGAGAGATTTACGAGCAGTACTTC.

This rearrangement joins TRBV4-1 to TRBJ1-5, with D perhaps TRBD1 (5 bases). The germline V and J ends were trimmed by 4 bases and 5 bases, with 15 bases remaining between them. The CDR3 contains 15 residues. CDR1 is MGHRA, CDR2 YSYEKL, per germline. This chain's CDR3 is CASSRGDLGDQPQHF. DNA for the CDR3: TGCGCCAGCAGCCGCGGGGACCTCGGGGATCAGCCCCAGCATTTT.

The chain employs TRBV11-1 and TRBJ1-4; 7 nucleotides agree with TRBD1. Germline V gene lookup returns CDR1 SGHAT and CDR2 FQDESV (reference sequence). This CDR3 has 18 amino acids. V shed 7 bases, J shed 5 bases, and the junction held 19 bases outside the gene matches. This chain's CDR3 is CASNVFPSRTGPNEKLFF. The CDR3 region has the DNA TGTGCCAGCAACGTATTCCCCTCCCGGACAGGCCCAAATGAAAAACTGTTTTTT.

This chain connects TRBV6-1 to TRBJ2-7; the match to TRBD1 covers 7 bases. V was clipped by 6 bases and J by 0 bases; unmatched bases: 5. This CDR3 comprises 14 residues. CDR1 and CDR2 (germline): MNHNS, SASEGT. In DNA, the CDR3 is TGTGCCAGCAGGAGGGGGACAGACTCCTACGAGCAGTACTTC. Encoded protein: CASRRGTDSYEQYF.

The rearrangement uses TRBV11-2 and TRBJ2-1, with 7 bases fitting TRBD2. Germline CDR1 SGHAT, CDR2 FQNNGV. The J segment lost 0 bases and the V segment lost 2 bases, leaving 1 base of the junction unmatched. The CDR3 is 15 amino acids. CDR3 in amino acids: CASSLTGGSYNEQFF. CDR3 nucleotides: TGTGCCAGCAGCTTAACGGGGGGCTCCTACAATGAGCAGTTCTTC.

This sequence joins TRBV15 and TRBJ2-2; TRBD1 aligns across 12 bases. V lost 3 bases and J lost 7; bases outside the gene matches: 9. The CDR3 is 17 residues long. CDR1 LNHNV and CDR2 YYDKDF come from the germline V gene (reference sequence). Here the CDR3 reads CATSRGSGQGAGGELFF. CDR3 in DNA: TGTGCCACCAGCAGGGGTTCGGGACAGGGGGCAGGCGGGGAGCTGTTTTTT.

The V gene is TRBV11-1, the J gene TRBJ2-3; 7 nucleotides agree with TRBD2. The ends lost 1 base at V and 3 bases at J; junction bases unmatched: 10. From germline, CDR1 is SGHAT and CDR2 FQDESV (reference sequence). The CDR3 consists of 17 residues. CDR3 in amino acids: CASSLGSRGGLTDTQYF. The CDR3 nucleotides read TGTGCCAGCAGCTTAGGGTCCCGCGGGGGTTTAACAGATACGCAGTATTTT. The full variable domain, in which reference TRBV11-1 and TRBJ2-3 provide the parts outside the CDR3, is EAEVAQSPRYKITEKSQAVAFWCDPISGHATLYWYRQILGQGPELLVQFQDESVVDDSQLPKDRFSAERLKGVDSTLKIQPAELGDSAMYLCASSLGSRGGLTDTQYFGPGTRLTVL.

CDR3 loop: CAIYTPDGPEAFF. The CDR3 bases are TGTGCCATCTACACCCCCGATGGGCCTGAAGCTTTCTTT. The J gene is TRBJ1-1, the V gene TRBV6-5; D unclear. V was pared by 10 bases and J by 6 bases, with 18 bases between. This CDR3 has 13 residues. Germline values: CDR1 MNHEY, CDR2 SVGAGI.

V gene TRBV19 combines with J gene TRBJ1-5; TRBD1 agrees at 8 bases. The CDR3 totals 16 residues. Trimming took 7 bases from V and 0 from J; bases not matched to a gene: 8. The germline CDR1 and CDR2 sequences are LNHDA and SQIVND (reference sequence). CDR3 in amino acids: CASTHGRGLSNQPQHF. The CDR3 nucleotides read TGTGCCAGTACCCACGGCAGGGGGCTTAGCAATCAGCCCCAGCATTTT.

V usage is TRBV7-2 and J usage is TRBJ2-7, with 14 bases matching TRBD2. This CDR3 has 16 residues. Per the germline V gene, CDR1 is SGHTA and CDR2 is FQGNSA. The V segment lost 5 bases and the J segment 5 bases; nucleotides outside the gene matches: 8. CDR3 in DNA: TGTGCCAGCAGCCCCCCCGGACTAGCGGGGGGCCACGAGCAGTACTTC. It encodes CASSPPGLAGGHEQYF.

This chain links TRBV27 with TRBJ2-1; either TRBD1 or TRBD2 may supply D (5 bases each). Germline V gene data show CDR1 as MNHEY and CDR2 as SMNVEV (reference sequence). There are 17 residues in the CDR3. The V gene lost 7 bases and the J gene lost 0 bases, with 19 bases spanning the gap. This chain's CDR3 is CASTTEGSPSSYNEQFF. The CDR3 nucleotides read TGTGCCAGCACAACCGAGGGGAGCCCGAGCTCCTACAATGAGCAGTTCTTC.

The chain uses TRBV4-3 and TRBJ2-1; the match to TRBD2 covers 7 bases. The V gene's germline CDR1 is LGHNA and CDR2 YSLEER. V shed 1 base, J shed 1 base, and the junction held 4 bases outside the gene matches. The CDR3 contains 16 residues. CDR3 nucleotides: TGCGCCAGCAGCCAAGGGTCTAGCGGTTCCTACAATGAGCAGTTCTTC. It codes for CASSQGSSGSYNEQFF.

This chain connects TRBV2 to TRBJ1-6; weak D call: TRBD1 (6 bases). This CDR3 has 13 residues. The V end was cut by 7 bases, the J end by 7 bases, with 11 bases between. Germline CDR1 and CDR2: SNHLY and FYNNEI. CDR3 protein: CASNRDINSPLHF. In DNA form, the CDR3 reads TGTGCCAGCAATCGGGACATAAATTCACCCCTCCACTTT.

V and J are TRBV10-2 and TRBJ1-1; weak D call: TRBD1 (5 bases). This CDR3 is built from 12 residues. The V gene lost 6 bases and the J gene lost 5 bases, with 10 bases spanning the gap. CDR1 and CDR2 from the germline V gene are WSHSY and SAAADI. As DNA, the CDR3 is TGCGCCAGCAGGGGGGTGCGGACTGAAGCTTTCTTT. It yields the protein CASRGVRTEAFF.

V is TRBV10-1 and J is TRBJ1-1; D remains unclear. This CDR3 is 13 amino acids long. Trimming left V 0 bases short and J 2 bases short, with 4 bases between. CDR1 and CDR2 from the germline V gene are WNHNN and SYGVQD (reference sequence). CDR3 nucleotide sequence: TGCGCCAGCAGTGAGTCGGGCAACACTGAAGCTTTCTTT. Translated, it gives CASSESGNTEAFF.

Here the CDR3 reads CASGGGGNQPQHF. CDR3 sequence (DNA): TGTGCCAGCGGCGGTGGTGGCAATCAGCCCCAGCATTTT. This sequence joins TRBV11-3 and TRBJ1-5; D gene uncertain. The CDR3 is 13 residues long. Germline CDR1 is SGHNT and CDR2 is YENEEA. The germline V and J ends were trimmed by 8 bases and 2 bases, with 10 bases remaining between them.

This chain uses TRBV5-1 with TRBJ1-1; 7 bases are a match to TRBD1. Germline CDR1 is SGHRS and CDR2 is YFSETQ. J lost 3 bases, V lost 3 bases, and 5 bases had no gene match. This CDR3 has 14 amino acids. CDR3 residues: CASSSKGADTEAFF. DNA for the CDR3: TGCGCCAGCAGCTCCAAGGGGGCGGACACTGAAGCTTTCTTT.

The chain joins TRBV10-3 to TRBJ2-3, with TRBD2 matching 14 bases. This CDR3 has 18 residues. Germline lookup yields CDR1 ENHRY and CDR2 SYGVKD. V shed 6 bases and J 0 bases; nucleotides not matched to a gene: 8. The CDR3 DNA sequence: TGTGCCATCAGGCCGGGACTAGCGGGGGCCCCTAGCACAGATACGCAGTATTTT. Translation gives CAIRPGLAGAPSTDTQYF.

The chain employs TRBV6-1 and TRBJ2-5, with 12 positions matching TRBD1. The CDR3 runs to 15 residues. The V and J ends lost 3 bases and 4 bases, in that order; junction bases with no gene match: 3. Germline-derived CDR1 and CDR2 are MNHNS and SASEGT. The CDR3 bases are TGTGCCAGCAGTGAGGGACAGGGGGCAAGAGAGACCCAGTACTTC. Translation gives CASSEGQGARETQYF.

CDR3 DNA sequence: TGTGCCGTGAGTCCGGGACGGGGGGTTACAGATACGCAGTATTTT. Translated: CAVSPGRGVTDTQYF. The chain employs TRBV19 and TRBJ2-3; 7 bases match TRBD2. CDR3 size: 15 residues. CDR1 and CDR2 from the germline V gene are LNHDA and SQIVND (reference sequence). V was pared by 11 bases and J by 3 bases, with 14 bases of the junction left unmatched.